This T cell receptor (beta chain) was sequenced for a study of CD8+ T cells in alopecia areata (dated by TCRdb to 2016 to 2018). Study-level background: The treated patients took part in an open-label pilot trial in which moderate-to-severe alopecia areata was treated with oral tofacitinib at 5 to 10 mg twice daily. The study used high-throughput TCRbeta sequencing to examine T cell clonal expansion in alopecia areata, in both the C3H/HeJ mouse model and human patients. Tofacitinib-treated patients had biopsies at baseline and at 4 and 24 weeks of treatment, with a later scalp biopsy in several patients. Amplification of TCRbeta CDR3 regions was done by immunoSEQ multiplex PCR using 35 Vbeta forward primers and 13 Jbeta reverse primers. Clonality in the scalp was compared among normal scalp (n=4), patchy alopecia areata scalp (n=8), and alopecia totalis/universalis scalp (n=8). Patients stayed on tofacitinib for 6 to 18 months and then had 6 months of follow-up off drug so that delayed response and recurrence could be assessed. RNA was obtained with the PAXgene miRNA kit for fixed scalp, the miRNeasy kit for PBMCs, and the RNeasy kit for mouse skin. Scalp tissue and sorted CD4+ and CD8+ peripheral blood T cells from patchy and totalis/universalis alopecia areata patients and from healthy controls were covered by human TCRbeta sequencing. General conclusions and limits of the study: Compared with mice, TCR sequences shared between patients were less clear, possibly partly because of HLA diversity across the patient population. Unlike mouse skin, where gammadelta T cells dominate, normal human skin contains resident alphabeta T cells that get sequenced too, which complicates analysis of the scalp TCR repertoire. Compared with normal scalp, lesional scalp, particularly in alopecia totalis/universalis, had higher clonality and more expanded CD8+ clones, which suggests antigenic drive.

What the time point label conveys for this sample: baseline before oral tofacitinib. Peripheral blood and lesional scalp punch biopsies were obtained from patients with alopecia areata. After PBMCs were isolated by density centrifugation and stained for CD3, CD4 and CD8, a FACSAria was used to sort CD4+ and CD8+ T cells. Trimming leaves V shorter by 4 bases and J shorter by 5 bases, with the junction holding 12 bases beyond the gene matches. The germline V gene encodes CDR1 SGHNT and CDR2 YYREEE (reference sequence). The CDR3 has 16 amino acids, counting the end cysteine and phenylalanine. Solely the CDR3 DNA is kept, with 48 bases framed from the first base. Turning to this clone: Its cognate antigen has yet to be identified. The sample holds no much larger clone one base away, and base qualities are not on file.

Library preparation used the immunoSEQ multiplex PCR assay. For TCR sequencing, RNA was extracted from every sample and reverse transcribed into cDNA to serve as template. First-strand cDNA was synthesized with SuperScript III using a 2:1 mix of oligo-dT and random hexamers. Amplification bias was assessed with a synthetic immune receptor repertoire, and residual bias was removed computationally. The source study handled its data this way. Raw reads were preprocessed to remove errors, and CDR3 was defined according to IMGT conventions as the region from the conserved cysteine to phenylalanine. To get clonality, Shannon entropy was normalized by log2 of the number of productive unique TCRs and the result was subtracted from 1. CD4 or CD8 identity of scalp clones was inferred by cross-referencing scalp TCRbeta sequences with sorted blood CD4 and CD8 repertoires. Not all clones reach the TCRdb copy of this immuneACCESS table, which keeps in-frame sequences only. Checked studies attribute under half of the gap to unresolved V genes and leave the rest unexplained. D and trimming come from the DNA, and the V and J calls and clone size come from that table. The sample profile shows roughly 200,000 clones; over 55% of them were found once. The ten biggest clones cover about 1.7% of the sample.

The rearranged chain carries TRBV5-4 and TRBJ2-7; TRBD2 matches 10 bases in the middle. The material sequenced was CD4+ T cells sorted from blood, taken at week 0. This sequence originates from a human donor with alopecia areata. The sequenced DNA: TGTGCCAGCAGCGCCAGGCATAGCGGGGGGTCCCACGAGCAGTACTTC. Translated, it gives CASSARHSGGSHEQYF.